Below are 25 T cell receptor beta chains sequenced from a single sample in a study of OX40 agonist ivuxolimab in advanced cancers. Some clones are missing from TCRdb's copy, which holds only in-frame ones; the method was immunoSEQ multiplex PCR. This sample has 35,000 or so clones, with about 84% found just once. The material sequenced was CD4+ or CD8+ T cells sorted from blood, taken in a trial of the OX40 agonist ivuxolimab. The origin of the receptors is an adult with an advanced solid tumor such as melanoma, head and neck, liver or kidney cancer.

The genes are TRBV4-1 and TRBJ2-3; a weak D match, TRBD2 (6 bases). V was shortened by 4 bases and J by 7 bases, with 18 bases between the two germline ends. The CDR3 is made up of 15 amino acids. The germline V gene encodes CDR1 MGHRA and CDR2 YSYEKL. The CDR3 DNA reads as TGCGCCAGCAGCCTACCTCGACTAGAGGCTTATACGCAGTATTTT. This translates into CASSLPRLEAYTQYF.

The chain's CDR3 is CASSLGLAGKETQYF. Written as DNA, the CDR3 is TGTGCCAGCAGCTTAGGGCTAGCGGGAAAAGAGACCCAGTACTTC. The rearrangement uses TRBV7-8 and TRBJ2-5; 9 bases align to TRBD2. Per the germline V gene, CDR1 is SGHVS and CDR2 is FQNEAQ. Unmatched junction bases numbered 3, after V lost 1 base and J lost 3 bases. This CDR3 has 15 amino acids.

The gene calls are TRBV15 and TRBJ2-5; D remains ambiguous. This CDR3 comprises 17 residues. V was clipped by 1 base and J by 1 base, with 16 bases between them. Per the germline V gene, CDR1 is LNHNV and CDR2 is YYDKDF (reference sequence). CDR3 residues: CATSRVPRLVGQETQYF. CDR3 sequence (DNA): TGTGCCACCAGCAGAGTCCCTAGATTGGTGGGCCAAGAGACCCAGTACTTC. Variable domain in full (rest from reference TRBV15 and TRBJ2-5): DAMVIQNPRYQVTQFGKPVTLSCSQTLNHNVMYWYQQKSSQAPKLLFHYYDKDFNNEADTPDNFQSRRPNTSFCFLDIRSPGLGDTAMYLCATSRVPRLVGQETQYFGPGTRLLVL.

V gene TRBV19 combines with J gene TRBJ1-2; D is perhaps TRBD1 (5 bases). The germline CDR1 and CDR2 sequences are LNHDA and SQIVND (reference sequence). The CDR3 has 14 amino acids. With 11 bases removed from V and 5 bases from J, the gap between germline ends came to 21 bases. Written as DNA, the CDR3 is TGTGCCTCCATAGCGGACGAGGGACCTTATGGCTACACCTTC. Protein sequence: CASIADEGPYGYTF.

This chain joins TRBV29-1 and TRBJ2-3; D is perhaps TRBD1 (5 bases). Germline V gives CDR1 SQVTM, CDR2 ANQGSEA. V lost 6 bases and J 2 bases, leaving 9 bases between the germline ends. The CDR3 has 12 amino acids. CDR3 nucleotides: TGCAGCGTAGGGGCCTTCACAGATACGCAGTATTTT. Amino acids: CSVGAFTDTQYF.

The chain has TRBV5-1 and TRBJ1-3, with 10 bases matching TRBD1. This CDR3 spans 16 amino acids. The germline V gene encodes CDR1 SGHRS and CDR2 YFSETQ. V lost 4 bases, J lost 2 bases, and 6 bases stayed unmatched. The CDR3 sequence is CASSPDRGVTGNTIYF. The CDR3 DNA reads TGCGCCAGCAGCCCGGACAGGGGGGTTACTGGAAACACCATATATTTT.

The V and J genes are TRBV27 and TRBJ1-2; TRBD1 agrees at 10 bases. V shed 2 bases and J 5 bases; nucleotides not matched to a gene: 11. This CDR3 is 17 amino acids long. Germline loops: CDR1 MNHEY, CDR2 SMNVEV (reference sequence). The CDR3: CASSLIYGTGELYGYTF. The CDR3, as DNA: TGTGCCAGCAGTTTAATATACGGGACAGGGGAGTTGTATGGCTACACCTTC.

V gene TRBV27 combines with J gene TRBJ2-7, with a weak D call TRBD2 (7 bases). Trimming stripped 6 bases from V and 2 bases from J, with 17 bases between. The CDR3 totals 15 residues. Germline CDR1 reads MNHEY; CDR2 reads SMNVEV (reference sequence). CDR3 residues: CASRSEGGLAYEQYF. Here the CDR3 DNA reads TGTGCCAGCAGATCTGAGGGGGGGCTGGCCTACGAGCAGTACTTC.

The J gene is TRBJ2-2, the V gene TRBV19; tentative D call: TRBD1 (6 bases). The germline gives CDR1 LNHDA, CDR2 SQIVND (reference sequence). The CDR3 is 13 residues long. Between the trimmed V and J ends, which lost 7 bases and 7 bases, there was a span of 13 bases. The CDR3 is CASKVQGNGELFF. In nucleotides, the CDR3 is TGTGCCAGTAAGGTGCAGGGGAACGGGGAGCTGTTTTTT. The full variable domain, rest sourced from reference TRBV19 and TRBJ2-2, is DGGITQSPKYLFRKEGQNVTLSCEQNLNHDAMYWYRQDPGQGLRLIYYSQIVNDFQKGDIAEGYSVSREKKESFPLTVTSAQKNPTAFYLCASKVQGNGELFFGEGSRLTVL.

This clone was recorded once. V and J are TRBV6-5 and TRBJ2-3; D is possibly TRBD1 (6 bases). V was cut by 5 bases and J by 2 bases, with 14 bases left in between. The CDR3 has 15 residues. CDR1 MNHEY and CDR2 SVGAGI come from the germline V gene. The CDR3 nucleotides are TGTGCCAGCAGTCCAGACAGGAGATACACAGATACGCAGTATTTT. As protein: CASSPDRRYTDTQYF.

A single count supports this clone. This chain joins TRBV13 and TRBJ2-7, with D tentatively TRBD1 (5 bases). V shed 5 bases and J shed 4 bases, with 15 bases lying between them. Per the germline V gene, CDR1 is PRHDT and CDR2 is FYEKMQ (reference sequence). The CDR3 covers 14 residues. The chain's CDR3 is CASSRGDSAYEQYF. The CDR3 nucleotides are TGTGCCAGCAGCCGTGGAGACAGCGCGTACGAGCAGTACTTC.

The chain joins TRBV7-9 to TRBJ2-7; no clear D gene. V dropped 4 bases and J dropped 0 bases, with 7 bases sitting between them. This CDR3 has 13 amino acids. Germline CDR1 is SEHNR and CDR2 is FQNEAQ (reference sequence). The CDR3 bases are TGTGCCAGCAGCTCTTTGTCCTCCTACGAGCAGTACTTC. Translated: CASSSLSSYEQYF.

The rearrangement joins TRBV10-2 to TRBJ2-3, with 7 bases that match TRBD1. Germline CDR1 is WSHSY and CDR2 is SAAADI. V shed 7 bases and J 0 bases; nucleotides not matched to a gene: 7. The CDR3 runs 15 residues. CDR3 DNA: TGCGCCAGCATGCCCGGGACAGTGAGCACAGATACGCAGTATTTT. It specifies CASMPGTVSTDTQYF.

This chain links TRBV7-6 with TRBJ2-3; D is perhaps TRBD2 (7 bases). The CDR3 consists of 17 residues. Germline assignment: CDR1 SGHVS and CDR2 FNYEAQ. The V gene lost 1 base and the J gene lost 1 base, with 15 bases spanning the gap. The CDR3 coding sequence is TGTGCCAGCAGCTTAGTGGTTGGGCGGGGGCGCACAGATACGCAGTATTTT. As protein: CASSLVVGRGRTDTQYF.

This sequence joins TRBV2 and TRBJ2-5, with D maybe TRBD2 (6 bases). This CDR3 is built from 14 residues. CDR1 and CDR2 from the germline V gene are SNHLY and FYNNEI. Between the trimmed V and J ends, which lost 4 bases and 5 bases, there was a span of 14 bases. CDR3: CASSGSGRLETQYF. The DNA for the CDR3 is TGTGCCAGCAGTGGTAGCGGACGTCTCGAGACCCAGTACTTC.

The V and J genes are TRBV19 and TRBJ2-1, with TRBD1 identical over 7 bases. There are 13 residues in the CDR3. V lost 7 bases, J lost 4 bases, and 4 bases stayed unmatched. Germline V gives CDR1 LNHDA, CDR2 SQIVND (reference sequence). In nucleotides, the CDR3 is TGTGCCAGTACCCGGGACAGTTACAATGAGCAGTTCTTC. Translation gives CASTRDSYNEQFF.

This chain connects TRBV15 to TRBJ2-1, with TRBD2 matching 7 bases. V dropped 4 bases and J dropped 2; count of bases not matched to a gene: 2. The CDR3 has 14 amino acids. The germline gives CDR1 LNHNV, CDR2 YYDKDF (reference sequence). The CDR3 loop reads CATSTSGTYNEQFF. Written as DNA, the CDR3 is TGTGCCACCAGCACTAGCGGAACCTACAATGAGCAGTTCTTC.

This clone was recorded once. This rearrangement joins TRBV5-4 to TRBJ2-3; D is possibly TRBD1 (6 bases). The CDR3 consists of 15 residues. CDR1 is SGHNT, CDR2 YYREEE, per germline (reference sequence). Trimming pared 4 bases from V and 0 bases from J, leaving 12 bases between. The CDR3 protein is CASSPRDTSTDTQYF. CDR3 nucleotides: TGTGCCAGCAGCCCCCGGGACACTAGCACAGATACGCAGTATTTT.

The V call is TRBV13, the J call TRBJ2-2, with D uncertain. Germline CDR1 and CDR2: PRHDT and FYEKMQ (reference sequence). This CDR3 has 14 residues. V lost 0 bases and J 1 base, leaving 3 bases between the germline ends. DNA of the CDR3: TGTGCCAGCAGCTTAGGGCTGAACACCGGGGAGCTGTTTTTT. Protein sequence: CASSLGLNTGELFF.

As to this clone: Other DNA sequences in this specimen translate into the identical CDR3. The chain joins TRBV6-1 to TRBJ2-7, with 9 bases aligning to TRBD1. The germline V gene has CDR1 MNHNS and CDR2 SASEGT. The CDR3 consists of 15 residues. V was pared by 6 bases and J by 0 bases, with 6 bases of the junction left unmatched. The CDR3 spells CASRVGQGPSYEQYF. The CDR3 nucleotides read TGTGCCAGCAGAGTGGGACAGGGCCCCTCCTACGAGCAGTACTTC.

This clone is classed as medium-sized (0.01 to 0.1%). The chain has TRBV11-2 and TRBJ2-1, with 11 bases aligning to TRBD2. CDR1 is SGHAT and CDR2 is FQNNGV in the germline V gene. The junction had 8 bases not matched to a gene; V was cut back by 0 bases and J by 7 bases. The CDR3 extends over 17 amino acids. The CDR3 DNA reads TGTGCCAGCAGCTTAGAAGGGGCACTAGCGGGAGCAAATGAGCAGTTCTTC. Its translation: CASSLEGALAGANEQFF.

This chain links TRBV7-6 with TRBJ1-3; D is uncertain. This CDR3 comprises 16 residues. From germline, CDR1 is SGHVS and CDR2 FNYEAQ. Trimming took 5 bases from V and 1 from J, leaving 15 bases between them. CDR3 in amino acids: CASSPISGGSGNTIYF. The CDR3 nucleotides read TGTGCCAGCAGCCCCATTTCCGGAGGGTCTGGAAACACCATATATTTT.

This clone was counted only a few times. This sequence joins TRBV5-4 and TRBJ2-2, with D unresolved. The CDR3 spans 17 residues. Germline CDR1 SGHNT, CDR2 YYREEE (reference sequence). V was shortened by 4 bases and J by 0 bases, with 16 bases between the two germline ends. CDR3 DNA: TGTGCCAGCAGCCTCTACGGACCAAGCTCGAACACCGGGGAGCTGTTTTTT. Translation: CASSLYGPSSNTGELFF.

The chain is built from TRBV7-9 and TRBJ2-2, with a possible D match to TRBD1 (5 bases). V shed 6 bases and J shed 2 bases, with 13 bases lying between them. CDR1 and CDR2 (germline): SEHNR, FQNEAQ (reference sequence). CDR3 length: 15 residues. In DNA form, the CDR3 reads TGTGCCAGCAGTCCCAGGACATTTAACACCGGGGAGCTGTTTTTT. Translated: CASSPRTFNTGELFF.

V and J are TRBV6-5 and TRBJ2-1; 10 bases fit TRBD1. V lost 5 bases and J lost 0; bases outside the gene matches: 1. CDR3 size: 15 residues. Germline CDR1 MNHEY, CDR2 SVGAGI. The CDR3 DNA reads as TGTGCCAGCAGTAGGACAGGGGGCTCCTACAATGAGCAGTTCTTC. Translation: CASSRTGGSYNEQFF.